This T cell receptor beta chain originates from a study of blood T cell repertoires in COVID-19. Turning to the study itself: Collection of acute and convalescent COVID-19 samples took place in the United States, Italy and Spain.

Clinical history reported by participants formed the basis on which cohorts were assigned. The table came from immunoSEQ multiplex PCR; TCRdb's copy has only in-frame clones and leaves some out. The sample lists fewer than 350,000 clones; around 88% were seen once. This TCR came from a woman aged 40 to 50 who had recovered from COVID-19. The specimen sequenced was PBMCs or T cells enriched from blood (not recorded which).

The CDR3 here is CASSRTGATQYF. The CDR3, as DNA: TGCGCCAGCAGTCGGACAGGGGCGACCCAGTACTTC. The J gene is TRBJ2-5, the V gene TRBV4-1; 9 bases match TRBD1. Unmatched junction bases numbered 3, after V lost 6 bases and J lost 7 bases. Per the germline V gene, CDR1 is MGHRA and CDR2 is YSYEKL. The CDR3 sequence is 12 residues long.